The 32 T cell receptor beta chains below come from one sample, sequenced in a study of blood T cell repertoires in COVID-19. Libraries were prepared by immunoSEQ multiplex PCR; TCRdb keeps only in-frame clonotypes and omits some of them. Of roughly 440,000 clones detected, roughly 88% appear once; the ten largest clones hold approximately 12%. Input material: peripheral blood. The receptors derive from a woman aged 45-65 years with COVID-19, enrolled during active disease.

DNA of the CDR3: TGCGCCAGCAGCCAAGTCGGGACAGCAGATACGCAGTATTTT. Residues: CASSQVGTADTQYF. V and J are TRBV4-1 and TRBJ2-3; TRBD1 aligns across 7 bases. CDR3 length: 14 amino acids. Losses at the gene ends were 1 base for V and 4 bases for J; bases not matched to a gene: 2. Germline V gene sequence: CDR1 MGHRA, CDR2 YSYEKL.

This chain connects TRBV6-5 to TRBJ2-3; 12 nucleotides match TRBD2. Germline trimming cut 1 base from V and 4 bases from J; bases unmatched to any gene: 3. CDR3 length equals 16 residues. Germline values: CDR1 MNHEY, CDR2 SVGAGI. CDR3 bases: TGTGCCAGCAGTTACTATCTAGCGGGGGGGGCAGATACGCAGTATTTT. Amino acid sequence: CASSYYLAGGADTQYF.

The CDR3 loop is CASTRTYRQETQYF. The CDR3 bases are TGTGCCAGCACTAGAACATACAGGCAAGAGACCCAGTACTTC. The chain couples TRBV6-5 to TRBJ2-5, with D possibly matching TRBD1 (5 bases). The CDR3 loop spans 14 amino acids. The ends were cut back, 7 bases at V and 2 bases at J, with 14 bases in the middle. Germline values: CDR1 MNHEY, CDR2 SVGAGI.

The rearrangement uses TRBV6-6 and TRBJ1-4, with TRBD1 matching 10 bases. Trimming at V came to 6 bases and at J to 0 bases, leaving 13 bases not matched to a gene. The germline CDR1 and CDR2 sequences are MNHNY and SVGAGI (reference sequence). The CDR3 loop spans 19 amino acids. The CDR3 DNA is TGTGCCAGCAGCTACGGGACAGGGGCTTGGGGACCAACTAATGAAAAACTGTTTTTT. Translated, it gives CASSYGTGAWGPTNEKLFF.

The rearrangement uses TRBV25-1 and TRBJ2-1; 7 nucleotides agree with TRBD1. V shed 10 bases and J 5 bases; nucleotides not matched to a gene: 8. Germline V gene lookup returns CDR1 MGHDK and CDR2 SYGVNS. The CDR3 consists of 13 residues. The CDR3, as DNA: TGTGCCAACCTAGGACAGGCGAACAATGAGCAGTTCTTC. Amino acids: CANLGQANNEQFF.

This clone has only one observation. The rearrangement uses TRBV3-1 (or the pseudogene TRBV3-2) and TRBJ2-1, with 10 nucleotides matching TRBD2. CDR1 and CDR2 from the germline V gene are LGHDT and YNNKEL (reference sequence). The CDR3 extends over 14 amino acids. The V segment lost 1 base and the J segment 9 bases; nucleotides outside the gene matches: 3. The CDR3 reads CASSQGAGGLEQFF. The CDR3 DNA is TGTGCCAGCAGCCAAGGAGCGGGGGGGCTTGAGCAGTTCTTC.

This chain uses TRBV3-1 (or the pseudogene TRBV3-2) with TRBJ1-2, with D tentatively TRBD1 (6 bases). The length of the CDR3 is 12 residues. V was shortened by 5 bases and J by 4 bases, with 8 bases between the two germline ends. Germline V gene lookup returns CDR1 LGHDT and CDR2 YNNKEL (reference sequence). The CDR3 is CASSGDTYGYTF. As DNA, the CDR3 is TGTGCCAGCAGCGGGGACACCTATGGCTACACCTTC.

The V gene is TRBV13, the J gene TRBJ1-4; D call uncertain. V lost 5 bases and J lost 5, with 3 bases in between. Germline V gene data show CDR1 as PRHDT and CDR2 as FYEKMQ (reference sequence). The CDR3 sequence is 11 residues long. The CDR3 DNA sequence: TGTGCCAGCAGCCTCAATGAAAAACTGTTTTTT. Translation: CASSLNEKLFF.

The chain joins TRBV15 to TRBJ1-1; TRBD1 aligns across 7 bases. Unmatched junction bases numbered 9, after V lost 2 bases and J lost 6 bases. The CDR3 is made up of 15 amino acids. Germline CDR1 LNHNV, CDR2 YYDKDF (reference sequence). CDR3 sequence reads: CATSRTRQGLSEAFF. The CDR3 coding sequence is TGTGCCACCAGCAGAACTCGACAGGGACTTTCTGAAGCTTTCTTT.

The chain carries TRBV4-1 and TRBJ2-7; possibly TRBD1 for D (5 bases). Germline loops: CDR1 MGHRA, CDR2 YSYEKL. CDR3 length: 14 residues. V lost 2 bases and J lost 0, with 8 bases in between. CDR3 amino acids: CASSQITGSYEQYF. CDR3 sequence (DNA): TGCGCCAGCAGCCAAATTACAGGCTCCTACGAGCAGTACTTC.

The CDR3 here is CASSRMGTGYYEQYF. CDR3 coding DNA: TGCGCCAGCAGCCGCATGGGGACAGGGTACTACGAGCAGTACTTC. The chain joins TRBV5-1 to TRBJ2-7; 9 bases line up with TRBD1. This CDR3 comprises 15 residues. Germline CDR1 SGHRS, CDR2 YFSETQ. The V and J ends lost 4 bases and 3 bases, in that order; junction bases with no gene match: 8.

The chain couples TRBV6-6 to TRBJ1-6, with TRBD1 identical over 8 bases. Germline CDR1 and CDR2: MNHNY and SVGAGI (reference sequence). J was trimmed by 10 bases and V by 5 bases; bases with no gene match: 7. This CDR3 has 14 amino acids. The CDR3 protein is CASSPRTGQSPLHF. The CDR3 DNA reads TGTGCCAGCAGTCCGCGGACAGGGCAATCACCCCTCCACTTT.

The rearrangement links TRBV12-5 to TRBJ2-7, with D hard to call. V was cut by 1 base and J by 3 bases, with 4 bases left in between. Germline CDR1 LGHNT, CDR2 FRNRAP. This CDR3 is built from 12 residues. The DNA of the CDR3 is TGTGCTAGTGGTTTGGCGTTCTACGAGCAGTACTTC. Its protein is CASGLAFYEQYF.

V and J are TRBV10-2 and TRBJ2-7; TRBD1 aligns across 7 bases. Trimming removed 8 bases from V and 2 bases from J; junction bases left unmatched: 6. CDR3 size: 13 residues. Germline CDR1 WSHSY, CDR2 SAAADI. The CDR3: CASETGYTYEQYF. The DNA of the CDR3 is TGCGCCAGCGAGACAGGGTACACCTACGAGCAGTACTTC.

The rearrangement joins TRBV5-6 to TRBJ2-7; 7 nucleotides match TRBD1. V was pared by 4 bases and J by 0 bases, with 1 base of the junction left unmatched. CDR3 length equals 13 residues. The germline V gene has CDR1 SGHDT and CDR2 YYEEEE. The DNA for the CDR3 is TGTGCCAGCAGCGGGACAGACTCCTACGAGCAGTACTTC. As protein: CASSGTDSYEQYF.

The rearrangement uses TRBV2 and TRBJ2-1; 12 bases align to TRBD2. Germline CDR1 reads SNHLY; CDR2 reads FYNNEI. The CDR3 spans 13 residues. J was trimmed by 6 bases and V by 8 bases; bases with no gene match: 2. DNA for the CDR3: TGTGCCAGCGGGGGACTAGCGGGCAATGAGCAGTTCTTC. It codes for CASGGLAGNEQFF. The variable domain in full, with the rest retrieved from reference TRBV2 and TRBJ2-1, is EPEVTQTPSHQVTQMGQEVILRCVPISNHLYFYWYRQILGQKVEFLVSFYNNEISEKSEIFDDQFSVERPDGSNFTLKIRSTKLEDSAMYFCASGGLAGNEQFFGPGTRLTVL.

The chain couples TRBV9 to TRBJ2-7; 7 positions agree with TRBD1. V was clipped by 4 bases and J by 4 bases; unmatched bases: 11. The germline CDR1 and CDR2 sequences are SGDLS and YYNGEE. The CDR3 runs to 15 residues. The CDR3 is CASSLSDRVGYEQYF. In DNA, the CDR3 is TGTGCCAGCAGCCTATCAGACAGGGTAGGGTACGAGCAGTACTTC.

The chain carries TRBV5-1 and TRBJ2-7; tentatively, D is TRBD2 (5 bases). The length of the CDR3 is 12 residues. Germline assignment: CDR1 SGHRS and CDR2 YFSETQ. Trimming took 4 bases from V and 2 from J, leaving 7 bases between them. CDR3 sequence: CASSTRAYEQYF. The CDR3 coding sequence is TGCGCCAGCAGCACGAGGGCCTACGAGCAGTACTTC.

This chain uses TRBV19 with TRBJ2-7; TRBD1 matches at 8 bases. The CDR3 consists of 13 residues. V shed 5 bases and J 2 bases; nucleotides not matched to a gene: 2. Germline V gene data show CDR1 as LNHDA and CDR2 as SQIVND (reference sequence). The CDR3 protein is CASSPGQAYEQYF. The CDR3 coding sequence is TGTGCCAGTAGTCCGGGACAGGCCTACGAGCAGTACTTC.

The chain joins TRBV29-1 to TRBJ1-1, with 7 bases identical to TRBD1. The germline gives CDR1 SQVTM, CDR2 ANQGSEA. After removal of 7 bases from V and 3 bases from J, the junction contained 5 bases not matched to a gene. This CDR3 comprises 12 residues. Here the CDR3 DNA reads TGCAGCGCCGGACAGGCTGACACTGAAGCTTTCTTT. Protein: CSAGQADTEAFF.

The rearrangement joins TRBV9 to TRBJ2-7; a possible D gene is TRBD1 (5 bases). The CDR3 loop spans 13 amino acids. V dropped 4 bases and J dropped 0 bases, with 8 bases sitting between them. Germline CDR1 and CDR2: SGDLS and YYNGEE. DNA for the CDR3: TGTGCCAGCAGCCGGACATCCTCCTACGAGCAGTACTTC. Encoded protein: CASSRTSSYEQYF.

The chain couples TRBV27 to TRBJ1-2, with 8 positions matching TRBD1. Per the germline V gene, CDR1 is MNHEY and CDR2 is SMNVEV (reference sequence). Unmatched junction bases numbered 4, after V lost 6 bases and J lost 7 bases. The CDR3 sequence is 12 residues long. In DNA, the CDR3 is TGTGCCAGCAGCACAGGGGGAGTTGGCTACACCTTC. Protein sequence: CASSTGGVGYTF.

The chain combines TRBV5-6 with TRBJ2-7; tentatively, D is TRBD1 (6 bases). Germline lookup yields CDR1 SGHDT and CDR2 YYEEEE. The CDR3 length is 14 residues. The V end was cut by 0 bases, the J end by 4 bases, with 11 bases between. The CDR3 DNA follows: TGTGCCAGCAGCTTGGGGTCAGGGGAGTACGAGCAGTACTTC. Encoded protein: CASSLGSGEYEQYF.

The table lists this clone with a count of one. V usage is TRBV6-1 and J usage is TRBJ2-2; 8 bases fit TRBD1. CDR3 length: 17 amino acids. Germline assignment: CDR1 MNHNS and CDR2 SASEGT. The V gene end was trimmed by 3 bases and the J gene end by 4 bases; junction bases not matched to a gene: 10. The CDR3 region has the DNA TGTGCCAGCAGTGATATATCAACAGGGGGAGGCACCGGGGAGCTGTTTTTT. Encoded protein: CASSDISTGGGTGELFF.

The chain carries TRBV15 and TRBJ1-5; the D is unclear. CDR1 and CDR2 from the germline V gene are LNHNV and YYDKDF (reference sequence). This CDR3 comprises 16 residues. V shed 4 bases and J shed 2 bases, with 15 bases lying between them. Here the CDR3 reads CATSIASPAGNQPQHF. CDR3 in DNA: TGTGCCACCAGCATCGCCAGCCCCGCGGGCAATCAGCCCCAGCATTTT.

The rearrangement uses TRBV9 and TRBJ2-2; the D gene is possibly TRBD1 (6 bases). V was trimmed by 2 bases and J by 4 bases, leaving 12 bases between them. CDR1 is SGDLS, CDR2 YYNGEE, per germline. The CDR3 is made up of 15 amino acids. CDR3 amino acids: CASSVWTDSTGELFF. DNA for the CDR3: TGTGCCAGCAGCGTCTGGACAGATTCCACCGGGGAGCTGTTTTTT. The whole variable domain, remainder taken from reference TRBV9 and TRBJ2-2, is DSGVTQTPKHLITATGQRVTLRCSPRSGDLSVYWYQQSLDQGLQFLIQYYNGEERAKGNILERFSAQQFPDLHSELNLSSLELGDSALYFCASSVWTDSTGELFFGEGSRLTVL.

The rearrangement links TRBV18 to TRBJ2-7, with 7 positions matching TRBD1. Germline V gene sequence: CDR1 KGHSH, CDR2 LQKENI. The J segment lost 2 bases and the V segment lost 6 bases, leaving 7 bases of the junction unmatched. CDR3 size: 14 residues. The CDR3 bases are TGTGCCAGCTCCGCCGGGACAGACCCCTACGAGCAGTACTTC. It is translated as CASSAGTDPYEQYF.

The sample holds one count of this clone. The gene calls are TRBV5-1 and TRBJ2-6; D gene unclear. The CDR3 has 17 residues. Trimming left V 1 base short and J 1 base short, with 12 bases between. Germline V lookup: CDR1 SGHRS, CDR2 YFSETQ. The CDR3 is CASSLFFGLSGANVLTF. The CDR3 bases are TGCGCCAGCAGCTTGTTTTTCGGTTTATCTGGGGCCAACGTCCTGACTTTC.

This sequence joins TRBV25-1 and TRBJ2-2; TRBD1 might be the D (6 bases). The germline gives CDR1 MGHDK, CDR2 SYGVNS. With 1 base removed from V and 4 bases from J, the gap between germline ends came to 10 bases. The CDR3 is 15 amino acids. CDR3 amino acids: CASSELGRGTGELFF. CDR3 sequence (DNA): TGTGCCAGCAGTGAATTGGGCAGGGGCACCGGGGAGCTGTTTTTT.

The chain employs TRBV29-1 and TRBJ1-1, with D possibly being TRBD1 (6 bases). CDR1 SQVTM and CDR2 ANQGSEA come from the germline V gene. Trimming took 7 bases from V and 1 from J, leaving 16 bases between them. The CDR3 runs 14 residues. CDR3 region: CSGGTRETNTEAFF. The CDR3 DNA follows: TGCAGCGGAGGGACAAGGGAGACGAACACTGAAGCTTTCTTT.

V is TRBV29-1 and J is TRBJ1-1, with 8 nucleotides matching TRBD1. CDR3 length: 19 residues. V dropped 2 bases and J dropped 1; count of bases not matched to a gene: 18. Germline loops: CDR1 SQVTM, CDR2 ANQGSEA. The CDR3 protein is CSVEFIGSGGGPRNTEAFF. For the CDR3, the DNA is TGCAGCGTTGAATTTATAGGTTCAGGGGGCGGGCCACGGAACACTGAAGCTTTCTTT.

This clone was recorded a few times. V usage is TRBV30 and J usage is TRBJ2-7; 8 bases align to TRBD2. CDR3 length: 14 amino acids. CDR1 GTSNPN and CDR2 SVGIG come from the germline V gene (reference sequence). Unmatched junction bases numbered 5, after V lost 2 bases and J lost 2 bases. CDR3 protein: CAWSSGGGTYEQYF. Here the CDR3 DNA reads TGTGCCTGGAGTAGCGGCGGGGGGACCTACGAGCAGTACTTC.